This TCR beta chain was captured by sequencing in a study of identical twins. A universal primer site was incorporated via template switching, and the cDNA contained unique molecular identifiers. TCRdb recomputed calls from the 5' RACE reads with MiXCR, one row per CDR3 protein. The sample holds 1.5 million to 2 million distinct CDR3 sequences, under 35% seen once. The CDR3 contains 15 residues. A word on this clonotype: Its target is unknown. The junction departs from the called germline gene at one end, perhaps through a read error.

Points from the study as a whole: Weaker excess twin sharing was observed in beta out-of-frame sequences.

The sample comprised cord blood. The chain has TRBV12-3 or TRBV12-4 and TRBJ1-6; TRBD1 might be the D (5 bases). The sequence was collected from a newborn girl in good health. The CDR3 DNA reads TGTGCCAGCAGTATAGCTGCAGGGACCAATTCACCCCTCCACTTT. It encodes CASSIAAGTNSPLHF.